This is a list of T cell receptor beta chains from one sample in a study of blood T cell repertoires in COVID-19. Assay used: immunoSEQ multiplex PCR; TCRdb lists only in-frame clones, some missing. The sample shows approximately 210,000 clones, over 80% of them seen only once. Input material: peripheral blood. The receptors were sampled from a man in his 60s with COVID-19, enrolled during active disease. Each CDR3 is given with its conserved first and last residue. The order of the fields is V gene, J gene, CDR3 protein.

>TRBV27|TRBJ1-5
CASSSMGQGNQPQHF
>TRBV4-1|TRBJ1-3
CASSHPGWERGNTIYF
>TRBV7-8|TRBJ2-3
CASSFDRSTDTQYF
>TRBV7-7|TRBJ1-1
CASSRDRNTEAFF
>TRBV5-6|TRBJ2-1
CASSLQSGGHQFF
>TRBV3-1/TRBV3-2|TRBJ2-7
CASSPLGQTYEQYF
>TRBV30|TRBJ1-5
CAWSVGPFRTDNQPQHF
>TRBV5-1|TRBJ2-2
CASSPGLAGSGELFF
>TRBV28|TRBJ1-2
CASSLSGGYGYTF
>TRBV27|TRBJ1-1
CASSFGGRGNTEAFF
>TRBV30|TRBJ2-5
CAWSGGQGPQETQYF